This T cell receptor (beta chain) was retrieved from a study of blood T cell repertoires in COVID-19. CDR3 length: 15 residues. Trimming removed 4 bases from V and 5 bases from J; junction bases left unmatched: 8. Germline values: CDR1 MNHEY, CDR2 SVGAGI. In the original processing: Reference gene primer amplification yielded estimated nucleated cell counts. Profiled with immunoSEQ multiplex PCR; TCRdb holds only in-frame clones, not every one. The V and J calls and the clone size are those of that table, but D and trimming were determined from the DNA. Here the sample spans approximately 200,000 clones, approximately 94% being singletons.

This chain uses TRBV6-5 with TRBJ2-5, with 9 bases matching TRBD1. The sample taken for sequencing was peripheral blood. The source of this sequence is a man aged 25 to 45 with COVID-19, enrolled during active disease. CDR3 bases: TGTGCCAGCAGTTTACAGGGGGCCGGGGGGGAGACCCAGTACTTC. Its translation: CASSLQGAGGETQYF.